Listed below are T cell receptor beta chains from one sample, sequenced in a study of blood T cells in healthy people across ages. TCRdb re-called the 5' RACE reads through MiXCR, storing one row per CDR3 protein. The table includes 780,000 or so distinct CDR3 sequences, more than 55% detected once. Specimen: blood. The receptors derive from a man aged 40-55 years in good health. CDR3s leave out the opening cysteine and the closing phenylalanine or tryptophan.

length,V,CDR3
16,TRBV7-2,ASSSNAALISGANVLT
12,TRBV7-2,ASSFSGTNYEQY
10,TRBV2,ASTIQGYEQY
10,TRBV12-3/TRBV12-4,ASSRLADTQY
16,TRBV25-1,ASNPKAGRGINTGELF
16,TRBV12-3/TRBV12-4,ASSSGLAGEPLTDTQY
12,TRBV11-3,ASSLEGLTGELF
11,TRBV9,ASSAARNTEAF
16,TRBV4-1,ASSQLTSGGAGDSIQY
14,TRBV7-2,ASSLFPAGVGETQY
13,TRBV6-1,ASRKQGLSYNEQF
13,TRBV12-5,ASGPEGTRTDTQY
13,TRBV12-3/TRBV12-4,ASSLTGGRGTEAF
14,TRBV6-5,ASSPGTSGVVETQY
13,TRBV6-1,ASSDQGQGSGEQF
11,TRBV6-1,ASSVRVEETQY
19,TRBV7-3,ASSLIGVGLAGGHDKYEQY
13,TRBV20-1,SAELSGGASYEQY
10,TRBV6-1,ASSERTTEQY
11,TRBV6-5,ASTPGQGSGYT